This TCR beta chain was observed in a study of siplizumab effects on memory and regulatory T cells. Overall study findings and caveats: An assignable phenotype, naive or memory, was missing from roughly 80-95% of proliferating CD4+ or CD8+ clones. Naive T cells looked more diverse than memory cells and looked like major alloresponse contributors.

The assay was immunoSEQ multiplex PCR, and TCRdb's table has in-frame clones only and misses some. The table lists more than 95,000 clones, 93% of them singletons. On this clone: Its cognate antigen is unknown.

V lost 0 bases, J lost 8 bases, and 9 bases stayed unmatched. This CDR3 spans 16 amino acids. Germline CDR1 and CDR2: SGHDT and YYEEEE. This clonotype was obtained from a human donor in good health. V and J are TRBV5-6 and TRBJ1-4; 8 nucleotides match TRBD1. Source material: Tregs sorted from blood. The DNA for the CDR3 is TGTGCCAGCAGCTTGGGACCGCCCGGGACAGGAGAAAAACTGTTTTTT. Translation gives CASSLGPPGTGEKLFF. Based on the CDR3 plus reference TRBV5-6 and TRBJ1-4, the full variable domain is DAGVTQSPTHLIKTRGQQVTLRCSPKSGHDTVSWYQQALGQGPQFIFQYYEEEERQRGNFPDRFSGHQFPNYSSELNVNALLLGDSALYLCASSLGPPGTGEKLFFGSGTQLSVL.